Following are 23 T cell receptor beta chains from one sample sequenced in a study of regulatory T cells in long-lasting Graves disease. The authors built TCR beta libraries using iRepertoire HTBI primers and Arm-PCR of CDR3 regions. Via MiXCR, TCRdb re-called the multiplex PCR reads, giving one row per CDR3 protein. Here the sample spans fewer than 650,000 distinct CDR3 sequences, 16% being singletons. The time point is: newly diagnosed GD, antithyroid drugs for less than 3 months. PBMCs provided the RNA from which the TCR library was made. The data were also submitted as part of a second study, on T cells in Graves' hyperthyroidism and ophthalmopathy.

Material: peripheral blood mononuclear cells (PBMCs), obtained at new diagnosis, from a patient treated with antithyroid drugs. These receptor sequences come from a woman younger than 45 with Graves disease.

The chain combines TRBV24-1 with TRBJ2-1; 8 bases line up with TRBD1. This CDR3 has 19 amino acids. V lost 0 bases and J lost 7; bases outside the gene matches: 16. CDR1 and CDR2 from the germline V gene are KGHDR and SFDVKD. The CDR3 DNA reads TGTGCCACCAGTGATTTGCGATTATCCCTCCGGACAGGGAAAAATGAGCAGTTCTTC. Its protein product is CATSDLRLSLRTGKNEQFF.

Many counts were recorded for this clonotype. The CDR3 here is CASSLTTGARIQYF. CDR3 in DNA: TGTGCCAGCAGTTTGACAACAGGGGCACGCATTCAGTACTTC. The rearrangement links TRBV28 to TRBJ2-4; 7 nucleotides match TRBD1. The ends lost 3 bases at V and 9 bases at J; junction bases unmatched: 8. The germline CDR1 and CDR2 sequences are MDHEN and SYDVKM. The CDR3 covers 14 residues.

This clonotype was detected a few times. The rearrangement uses TRBV30 and TRBJ2-2, with D perhaps matching TRBD1 (6 bases). Trimming shortened V by 4 bases and J by 7 bases, and 19 bases separated the two germline ends. Germline assignment: CDR1 GTSNPN and CDR2 SVGIG (reference sequence). The CDR3 spans 15 residues. CDR3 protein: CAWIKRDTYFGELFF. The CDR3 DNA is TGTGCCTGGATAAAACGGGACACCTATTTCGGGGAGCTGTTTTTT. The whole variable domain, filled in from reference TRBV30 and TRBJ2-2, reads SQTIHQWPATLVQPVGSPLSLECTVEGTSNPNLYWYRQAAGRGLQLLFYSVGIGQISSEVPQNLSASRPQDRQFILSSKKLLLSDSGFYLCAWIKRDTYFGELFFGEGSRLTVL.

This chain uses TRBV7-3 with TRBJ2-1, with D perhaps assigned TRBD1 or TRBD2 (5 bases each). This CDR3 has 16 amino acids. Trimming removed 1 base at V and 1 base at J, with 11 bases between. Germline assignment: CDR1 SGHTA and CDR2 FQGTGA. The CDR3 nucleotides are TGTGCCAGCAGCTTAAATGGGGGAGATTCCTACAATGAGCAGTTCTTC. It translates to CASSLNGGDSYNEQFF.

This clonotype was detected only once. The genes are TRBV20-1 and TRBJ2-3, with a tentative D call TRBD1 (6 bases). Germline lookup yields CDR1 DFQATT and CDR2 SNEGSKA (reference sequence). This CDR3 contains 16 residues. V was pared by 5 bases and J by 2 bases, with 20 bases between. The CDR3: CSAVTSGRGSTDTQYF. The CDR3 coding sequence is TGCAGTGCTGTAACAAGCGGCAGGGGTTCCACAGATACGCAGTATTTT.

The rearrangement uses TRBV20-1 and TRBJ2-5; 7 positions agree with TRBD1. This CDR3 spans 15 amino acids. Trimming at V came to 1 base and at J to 7 bases, leaving 12 bases not matched to a gene. In germline, CDR1 is DFQATT, CDR2 SNEGSKA (reference sequence). The CDR3 region has the DNA TGCAGTGCTAGAGTGGGGACAGAGAGAACGGGGACCCAGTACTTC. Residues: CSARVGTERTGTQYF.

This clonotype was counted a few times. CDR3 sequence: CASSFSGSKGYTF. The CDR3 bases are TGTGCCAGCAGTTTTAGCGGGTCGAAGGGCTACACCTTC. The genes are TRBV27 and TRBJ1-2, with D hard to call. Deletions cut 3 bases from V and 8 bases from J, with 13 bases between. Germline V gives CDR1 MNHEY, CDR2 SMNVEV (reference sequence). The CDR3 runs 13 residues.

This clonotype appeared many times. V and J are TRBV13 and TRBJ2-1, with 9 bases that match TRBD2. Germline CDR1 and CDR2: PRHDT and FYEKMQ (reference sequence). Trimming at V came to 4 bases and at J to 4 bases, leaving 11 bases not matched to a gene. The length of the CDR3 is 17 residues. CDR3 loop: CASSCMRTSGPYNEQFF. As DNA, the CDR3 is TGTGCCAGCAGCTGCATGAGAACTAGCGGGCCATACAATGAGCAGTTCTTC.

This clonotype was observed a few times. One end of the junction fails to match germline, which may point to a read error. The chain uses TRBV12-3 or TRBV12-4 and TRBJ1-2; no clear D. This CDR3 comprises 14 residues. This chain's CDR3 is CASSFAAINYSYTF. As DNA, the CDR3 is TGTGCCAGCAGTTTTGCAGCTATAAACTATAGCTACACCTTC.

The gene calls are TRBV10-3 and TRBJ2-4, with D perhaps matching TRBD1 or TRBD2 (5 bases each). Germline CDR1 and CDR2: ENHRY and SYGVKD. This CDR3 has 11 amino acids. Between the trimmed V and J ends, which lost 4 bases and 7 bases, there was a span of 5 bases. CDR3 bases: TGTGCCATCAGTGGGGGGAACATTCAGTACTTC. Translation gives CAISGGNIQYF.

The rearrangement uses TRBV2 and TRBJ1-2; D is undetermined. Deletions cut 3 bases from V and 8 bases from J, with 7 bases between. The CDR3 runs to 11 residues. Germline loops: CDR1 SNHLY, CDR2 FYNNEI. CDR3 region: CASSERRGYTF. DNA of the CDR3: TGTGCCAGCAGTGAGAGAAGAGGCTACACCTTC.

A few counts support this clonotype. CDR3 sequence (DNA): TGTGCCAGCAGTTCTGGTTGGAAGAACACTGAAGCTTTCTTT. It codes for CASSSGWKNTEAFF. This chain joins TRBV28 and TRBJ1-1; D unresolved. The V end was cut by 4 bases, the J end by 1 base, with 10 bases between. Germline CDR1 and CDR2: MDHEN and SYDVKM. This CDR3 is built from 14 residues.

This clonotype was picked up many times. This chain uses TRBV7-6 with TRBJ1-4; 7 bases agree with TRBD1. The germline V gene has CDR1 SGHVS and CDR2 FNYEAQ. The CDR3 consists of 12 residues. With V trimmed by 5 bases and J by 8 bases, 2 bases remained unmatched. This chain's CDR3 is CASSRDREKLFF. The CDR3, as DNA: TGTGCCAGCAGCCGGGACAGAGAAAAACTGTTTTTT.

This clonotype has at least ten counts. The gene calls are TRBV2 and TRBJ1-1; 9 bases match TRBD1. The V gene end was trimmed by 5 bases and the J gene end by 10 bases; junction bases not matched to a gene: 8. This CDR3 comprises 13 residues. Germline CDR1 is SNHLY and CDR2 is FYNNEI. CDR3 protein: CASSPLPTGGAFF. The DNA for the CDR3 is TGTGCCAGCAGTCCGTTACCGACAGGGGGAGCTTTCTTT.

The sample holds many counts of this clonotype. The chain is built from TRBV2 and TRBJ2-1; possible D gene TRBD2, 6 bases. The CDR3 length is 12 residues. Trimming took off 7 bases at V and 5 bases at J, with 9 bases between the two ends. Germline CDR1 and CDR2: SNHLY and FYNNEI. CDR3 region: CASTSVDNEQFF. The CDR3 DNA sequence: TGTGCCAGCACTAGCGTAGACAATGAGCAGTTCTTC.

Concerning this clonotype itself: A much larger clone differs from this one at a single base, so this may be a read error. The chain has TRBV9 and TRBJ2-1; TRBD1 might be the D (6 bases). The CDR3 runs to 16 residues. V lost 6 bases and J 7 bases, leaving 23 bases between the germline ends. Per the germline V gene, CDR1 is SGDLS and CDR2 is YYNGEE. The CDR3 loop reads CASTVDRSESTNEQFF. The DNA of the CDR3 is TGTGCCAGCACCGTCGACAGGTCAGAGTCTACAAATGAGCAGTTCTTC.

This clonotype was detected only once. The chain couples TRBV14 to TRBJ1-2; the D is unclear. The CDR3 covers 13 residues. Trimming pared 1 base from V and 5 bases from J, leaving 8 bases between. The germline gives CDR1 SGHDN, CDR2 FVKESK. Here the CDR3 DNA reads TGTGCCAGCAGCCAAGCGCCGGGATATGGCTACACCTTC. Translation: CASSQAPGYGYTF.

This clonotype was detected many times. The genes are TRBV7-2 and TRBJ2-1, with TRBD2 as a possible D gene (6 bases). Per germline, CDR1 SGHTA and CDR2 FQGNSA. V shed 3 bases and J shed 2 bases, with 11 bases lying between them. This CDR3 has 15 amino acids. The DNA of the CDR3 is TGTGCCAGCAGCTTCGAAGCGGGCGCCTACAATGAGCAGTTCTTC. It codes for CASSFEAGAYNEQFF.

This clonotype appeared many times. The chain links TRBV30 to TRBJ1-5; possibly TRBD1 for D (5 bases). Germline CDR1 and CDR2: GTSNPN and SVGIG (reference sequence). Trimming pared 0 bases from V and 1 base from J, leaving 13 bases between. CDR3 length: 16 residues. The CDR3: CAWSVPGTVSNQPQHF. For the CDR3, the DNA is TGTGCCTGGAGTGTACCAGGGACGGTCAGCAATCAGCCCCAGCATTTT.

This clonotype was picked up many times. J is TRBJ1-2 and V is TRBV29-1; tentatively, D is TRBD1 (6 bases). The CDR3 has 11 residues. V was pared by 8 bases and J by 4 bases, with 11 bases between. The germline V gene has CDR1 SQVTM and CDR2 ANQGSEA. The chain's CDR3 is CSHREGYGYTF. The CDR3 DNA reads TGCAGCCACAGGGAGGGCTATGGCTACACCTTC. The variable domain in full, completed from reference TRBV29-1 and TRBJ1-2, reads SAVISQKPSRDICQRGTSLTIQCQVDSQVTMMFWYRQQPGQSLTLIATANQGSEATYESGFVIDKFPISRPNLTFSTLTVSNMSPEDSSIYLCSHREGYGYTFGSGTRLTVV.

This clonotype showed up many times. This rearrangement joins TRBV29-1 to TRBJ2-7; D is possibly TRBD2 (6 bases). V was shortened by 3 bases and J by 6 bases, with 15 bases between the two germline ends. CDR1 and CDR2 from the germline V gene are SQVTM and ANQGSEA. The CDR3 covers 13 residues. In DNA, the CDR3 is TGCAGCGTTGAGGGCAGGGTGGAGGGCGAGCAGTACTTC. This sequence encodes CSVEGRVEGEQYF.

This clonotype was counted ten times or more. This chain uses TRBV5-6 with TRBJ2-7; D unresolved. Germline V CDR1 and CDR2: SGHDT, YYEEEE. The CDR3 is made up of 14 amino acids. Trimming shortened V by 0 bases and J by 0 bases, and 7 bases separated the two germline ends. Here the CDR3 reads CASSLGLSSYEQYF. The DNA of the CDR3 is TGTGCCAGCAGCTTGGGACTTAGCTCCTACGAGCAGTACTTC.

The chain uses TRBV30 and TRBJ1-2, with D tentatively TRBD1 (5 bases). The germline gives CDR1 GTSNPN, CDR2 SVGIG (reference sequence). Trimming took off 1 base at V and 7 bases at J, with 22 bases between the two ends. The CDR3 is 16 amino acids. The CDR3 sequence: CAWSAPGTAAFGGYTF. The CDR3 region has the DNA TGTGCCTGGAGTGCGCCGGGGACCGCCGCTTTCGGTGGCTACACCTTC.